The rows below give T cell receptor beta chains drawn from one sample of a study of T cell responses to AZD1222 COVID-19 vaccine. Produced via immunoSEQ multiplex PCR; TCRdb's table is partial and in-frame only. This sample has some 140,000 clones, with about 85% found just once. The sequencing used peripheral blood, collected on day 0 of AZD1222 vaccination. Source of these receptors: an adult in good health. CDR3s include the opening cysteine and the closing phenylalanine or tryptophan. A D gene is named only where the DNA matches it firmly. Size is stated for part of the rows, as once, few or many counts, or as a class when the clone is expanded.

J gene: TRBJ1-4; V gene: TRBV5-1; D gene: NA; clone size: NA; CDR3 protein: CASSLGQAVNEKLFF; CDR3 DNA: TGCGCCAGCAGCTTGGGCCAGGCGGTTAATGAAAAACTGTTTTTT
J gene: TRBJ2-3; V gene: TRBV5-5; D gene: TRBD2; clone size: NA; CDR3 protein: CASRRLAGVADTQYF; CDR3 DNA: TGTGCCAGCAGAAGACTAGCGGGGGTGGCAGATACGCAGTATTTT
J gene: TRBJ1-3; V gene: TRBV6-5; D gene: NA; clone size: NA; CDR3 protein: CASSYSGYSGNTIYF; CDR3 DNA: TGTGCCAGCAGTTACTCCGGTTACTCTGGAAACACCATATATTTT
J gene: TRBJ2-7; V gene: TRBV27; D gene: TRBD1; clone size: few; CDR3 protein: CASSPRRLLQGVYYEQYF; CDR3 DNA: TGTGCCAGCAGTCCACGCCGCCTTTTACAGGGGGTTTACTACGAGCAGTACTTC
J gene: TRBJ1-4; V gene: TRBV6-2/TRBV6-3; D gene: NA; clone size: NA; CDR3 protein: CASSYGAATNEKLFF; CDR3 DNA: TGTGCCAGCAGTTACGGAGCCGCAACTAATGAAAAACTGTTTTTT
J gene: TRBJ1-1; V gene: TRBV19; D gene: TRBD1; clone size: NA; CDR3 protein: CASTFDRGGTEAFF; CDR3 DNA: TGTGCCAGTACCTTTGACAGGGGAGGCACTGAAGCTTTCTTT
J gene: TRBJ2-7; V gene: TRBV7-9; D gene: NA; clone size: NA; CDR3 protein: CASSLAIPPYEQYF; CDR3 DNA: TGTGCCAGCAGCTTAGCGATCCCTCCCTACGAGCAGTACTTC
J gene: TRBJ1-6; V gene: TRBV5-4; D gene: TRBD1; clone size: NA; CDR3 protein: CASSLAQGNSPLHF; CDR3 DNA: TGTGCCAGCAGCTTAGCACAGGGGAATTCACCCCTCCACTTT
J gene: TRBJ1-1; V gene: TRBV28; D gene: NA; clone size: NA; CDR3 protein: CASSLWTNTEAFF; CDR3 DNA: TGTGCCAGCAGTTTATGGACGAACACTGAAGCTTTCTTT
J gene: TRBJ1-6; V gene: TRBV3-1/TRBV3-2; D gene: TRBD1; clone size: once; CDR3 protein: CASSPGQGMTLHF; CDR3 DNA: TGTGCCAGCAGCCCGGGACAGGGGATGACCCTCCACTTT
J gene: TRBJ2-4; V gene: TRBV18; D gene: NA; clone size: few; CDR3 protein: CASTLGRQNIQYF; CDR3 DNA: TGTGCCAGCACTCTGGGTCGCCAAAACATTCAGTACTTC
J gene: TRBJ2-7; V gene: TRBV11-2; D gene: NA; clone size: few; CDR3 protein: CASSSRGGSFSYEQYF; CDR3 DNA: TGTGCCAGCAGCTCCCGGGGCGGTTCTTTCTCCTACGAGCAGTACTTC
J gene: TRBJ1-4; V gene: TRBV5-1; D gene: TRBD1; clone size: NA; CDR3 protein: CASTEQGTGREKLFF; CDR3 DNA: TGCGCCAGCACTGAGCAGGGGACAGGGAGGGAAAAACTGTTTTTT
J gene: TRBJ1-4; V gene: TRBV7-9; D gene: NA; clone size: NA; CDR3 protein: CASSAPHGEKLFF; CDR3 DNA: TGTGCCAGCAGCGCTCCTCACGGTGAAAAACTGTTTTTT
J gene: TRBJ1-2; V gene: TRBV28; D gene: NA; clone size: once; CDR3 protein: CASSLPGPNYGYTF; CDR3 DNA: TGTGCCAGCAGTTTGCCGGGCCCTAACTATGGCTACACCTTC
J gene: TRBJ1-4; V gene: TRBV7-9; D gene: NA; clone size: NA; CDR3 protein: CASSPALREKLFF; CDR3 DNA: TGTGCCAGCAGCCCGGCCTTGCGGGAAAAACTGTTTTTT
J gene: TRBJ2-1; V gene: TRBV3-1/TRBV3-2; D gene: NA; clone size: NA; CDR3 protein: CASSQDGLGEQFF; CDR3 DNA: TGTGCCAGCAGCCAAGATGGGTTAGGTGAGCAGTTCTTC
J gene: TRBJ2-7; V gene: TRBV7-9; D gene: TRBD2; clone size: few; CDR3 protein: CASSRGTSGGAVSYEQYF; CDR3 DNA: TGTGCCAGCAGCCGCGGGACTAGCGGGGGGGCCGTGTCCTACGAGCAGTACTTC
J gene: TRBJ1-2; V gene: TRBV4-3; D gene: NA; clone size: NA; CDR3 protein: CASSQDQGRYYGYTF; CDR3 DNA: TGCGCCAGCAGCCAAGATCAGGGACGGTACTATGGCTACACCTTC
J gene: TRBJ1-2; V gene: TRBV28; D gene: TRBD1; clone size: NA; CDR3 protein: CASRSQGAVVGYTF; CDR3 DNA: TGTGCCAGCAGATCTCAGGGGGCAGTGGTAGGCTACACCTTC
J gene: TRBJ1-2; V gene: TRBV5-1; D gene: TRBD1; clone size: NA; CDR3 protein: CASSLEGQGSDGYTF; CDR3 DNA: TGCGCCAGCAGCTTGGAGGGACAGGGGAGTGATGGCTACACCTTC
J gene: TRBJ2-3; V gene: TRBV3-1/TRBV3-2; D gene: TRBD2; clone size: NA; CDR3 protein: CASSQYGGGNTDTQYF; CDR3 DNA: TGTGCCAGCAGCCAGTATGGCGGGGGGAACACAGATACGCAGTATTTT
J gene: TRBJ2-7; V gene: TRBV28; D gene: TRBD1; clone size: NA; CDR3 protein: CASLGQGEHEQYF; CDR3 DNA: TGTGCCAGCCTGGGACAGGGGGAGCACGAGCAGTACTTC
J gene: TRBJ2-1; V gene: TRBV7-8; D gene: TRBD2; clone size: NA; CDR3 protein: CASSQARGGLYNEQFF; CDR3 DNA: TGTGCCAGCAGCCAGGCCCGGGGGGGGTTATACAATGAGCAGTTCTTC
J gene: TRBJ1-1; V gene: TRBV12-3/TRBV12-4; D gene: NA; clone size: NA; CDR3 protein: CASSFGGNTEAFF; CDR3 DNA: TGTGCCAGCAGTTTCGGGGGGAACACTGAAGCTTTCTTT
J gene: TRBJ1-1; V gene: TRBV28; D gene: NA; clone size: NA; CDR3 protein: CASSVHTTALAGGAFF; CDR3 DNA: TGTGCCAGCAGTGTCCACACCACGGCGCTGGCGGGTGGGGCTTTCTTT
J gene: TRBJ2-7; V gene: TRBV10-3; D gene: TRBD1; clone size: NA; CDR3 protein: CAIGQGIEQYF; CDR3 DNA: TGTGCCATAGGACAGGGGATCGAGCAGTACTTC
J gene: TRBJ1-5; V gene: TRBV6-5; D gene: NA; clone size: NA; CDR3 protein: CASSRGGYSNQPQHF; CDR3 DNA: TGTGCCAGCAGTCGGGGGGGATATAGCAATCAGCCCCAGCATTTT
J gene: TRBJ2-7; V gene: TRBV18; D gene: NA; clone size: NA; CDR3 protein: CASSPPNSQSYEQYF; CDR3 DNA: TGTGCCAGCTCACCCCCGAATAGCCAATCCTACGAGCAGTACTTC
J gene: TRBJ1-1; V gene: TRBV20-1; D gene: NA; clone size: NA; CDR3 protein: CSARTVLRAFF; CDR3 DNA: TGCAGTGCGCGGACAGTCTTGAGGGCTTTCTTT
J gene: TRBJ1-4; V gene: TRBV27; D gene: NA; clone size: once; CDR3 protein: CASSRTVGANEKLFF; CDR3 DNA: TGTGCCAGCAGCCGGACGGTGGGTGCTAATGAAAAACTGTTTTTT
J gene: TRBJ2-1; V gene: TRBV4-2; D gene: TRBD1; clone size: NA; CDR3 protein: CASSETGQGLSEQFF; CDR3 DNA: TGTGCCAGCAGCGAGACGGGACAGGGGTTAAGTGAGCAGTTCTTC
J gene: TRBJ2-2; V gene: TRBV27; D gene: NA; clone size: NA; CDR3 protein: CASRGTLLHTGELFF; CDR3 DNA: TGTGCCAGCAGGGGGACCCTACTTCACACCGGGGAGCTGTTTTTT
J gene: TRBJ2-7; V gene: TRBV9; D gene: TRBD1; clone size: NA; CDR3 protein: CASSVQGTGEQYF; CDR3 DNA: TGTGCCAGCAGCGTACAAGGGACAGGCGAGCAGTACTTC
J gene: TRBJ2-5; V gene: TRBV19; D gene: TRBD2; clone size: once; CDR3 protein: CASSIEASGGAGETQYF; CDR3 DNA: TGTGCCAGTAGTATAGAGGCTAGCGGGGGGGCTGGAGAGACCCAGTACTTC
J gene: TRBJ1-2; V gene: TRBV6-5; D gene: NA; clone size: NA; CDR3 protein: CASSKREEVNGYTF; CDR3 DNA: TGTGCCAGCAGTAAACGGGAGGAGGTTAATGGCTACACCTTC
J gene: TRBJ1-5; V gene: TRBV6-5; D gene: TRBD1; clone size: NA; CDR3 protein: CASSPRDRAGQPQHF; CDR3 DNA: TGTGCCAGCAGCCCACGGGACAGGGCGGGTCAGCCCCAGCATTTT
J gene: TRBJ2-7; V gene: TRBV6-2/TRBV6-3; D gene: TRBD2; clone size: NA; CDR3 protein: CASSLRGSGGQSYEQYF; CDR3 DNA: TGTGCCAGCAGCCTCAGGGGTAGCGGGGGACAATCCTACGAGCAGTACTTC
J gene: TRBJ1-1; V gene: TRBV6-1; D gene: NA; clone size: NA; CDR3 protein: CASSELGEAFF; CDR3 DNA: TGTGCCAGCAGTGAACTGGGTGAAGCTTTCTTT
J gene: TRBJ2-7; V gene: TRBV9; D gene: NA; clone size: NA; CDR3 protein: CASSVVPSASEQYF; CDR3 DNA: TGTGCCAGCAGCGTAGTCCCATCGGCTAGCGAGCAGTACTTC
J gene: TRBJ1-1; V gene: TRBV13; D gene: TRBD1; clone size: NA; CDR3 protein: CASSTGQGPNTEAFF; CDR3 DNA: TGTGCCAGCAGCACGGGACAGGGGCCGAACACTGAAGCTTTCTTT
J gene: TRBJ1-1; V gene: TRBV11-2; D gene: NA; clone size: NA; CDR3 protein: CASSLDLGNTEAFF; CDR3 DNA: TGTGCCAGCAGCTTAGATCTGGGAAACACTGAAGCTTTCTTT
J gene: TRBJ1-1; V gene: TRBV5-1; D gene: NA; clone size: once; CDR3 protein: CASSSENRVNTEAFF; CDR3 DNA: TGCGCCAGCAGCTCAGAAAACAGGGTAAACACTGAAGCTTTCTTT
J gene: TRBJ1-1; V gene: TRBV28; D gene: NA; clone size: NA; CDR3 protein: CASSLGTFNEAFF; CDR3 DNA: TGTGCCAGCAGTTTGGGGACATTTAATGAAGCTTTCTTT